Below are 12 T cell receptor beta chains sequenced from a single sample in a study of blood T cell repertoires in COVID-19. TCRdb's copy holds only in-frame clones and misses some; the assay was immunoSEQ multiplex PCR. The sample has roughly 300,000 clones; about nine tenths are singletons. Material for sequencing was PBMCs or T cells enriched from blood (not recorded which). These receptors were obtained from a woman between 18 and 29 years old who had recovered from COVID-19.

The J gene is TRBJ2-3, the V gene TRBV11-3, with D hard to call. The germline V gene encodes CDR1 SGHNT and CDR2 YENEEA. The CDR3 spans 13 residues. Trimming cost V 3 bases and J 2 bases, with 6 bases left between them. CDR3 bases: TGTGCCAGCAGCTTCTCCCCCACAGATACGCAGTATTTT. Encoded protein: CASSFSPTDTQYF.

V is TRBV6-6 and J is TRBJ2-7; 7 bases fit TRBD1. Germline lookup yields CDR1 MNHNY and CDR2 SVGAGI (reference sequence). The CDR3 runs 14 residues. V trimming: 7 bases; J trimming: 6 bases; junction bases outside the gene matches: 12. CDR3 sequence reads: CASTETGKEGEQYF. The CDR3 DNA reads as TGTGCCAGCACCGAGACAGGGAAAGAGGGCGAGCAGTACTTC.

The chain employs TRBV30 and TRBJ1-1; 7 nucleotides align to TRBD1. V trimming: 0 bases; J trimming: 10 bases; junction bases outside the gene matches: 8. The CDR3 is 13 amino acids. The germline V gene has CDR1 GTSNPN and CDR2 SVGIG (reference sequence). CDR3 in DNA: TGTGCCTGGAGTGTACAAGGGGGCGGACGAGCTTTCTTT. Translation: CAWSVQGGGRAFF.

This sequence joins TRBV27 and TRBJ1-1, with 8 bases aligning to TRBD1. The trim removed 6 bases at V and 7 bases at J, leaving 10 bases unmatched. This CDR3 comprises 14 residues. Germline V gene sequence: CDR1 MNHEY, CDR2 SMNVEV (reference sequence). As DNA, the CDR3 is TGTGCCAGCAGGATGATAGGACAGGGACTTGAAGCTTTCTTT. Its translation is CASRMIGQGLEAFF.

The chain has TRBV5-1 and TRBJ1-4, with 9 bases lining up with TRBD1. Germline trimming cut 4 bases from V and 0 bases from J; bases unmatched to any gene: 4. The CDR3 is 16 residues long. Germline V gene data show CDR1 as SGHRS and CDR2 as YFSETQ. Written as DNA, the CDR3 is TGCGCCAGCAGCCACGGACAGGGGACAACTAATGAAAAACTGTTTTTT. Translating it yields CASSHGQGTTNEKLFF. The full variable domain, its missing parts supplied by reference TRBV5-1 and TRBJ1-4, is KAGVTQTPRYLIKTRGQQVTLSCSPISGHRSVSWYQQTPGQGLQFLFEYFSETQRNKGNFPGRFSGRQFSNSRSEMNVSTLELGDSALYLCASSHGQGTTNEKLFFGSGTQLSVL.

J is TRBJ1-4 and V is TRBV5-6, with 7 bases matching TRBD1. Germline V gene lookup returns CDR1 SGHDT and CDR2 YYEEEE. The trim removed 5 bases at V and 4 bases at J, leaving 11 bases unmatched. The CDR3 extends over 16 amino acids. Written as DNA, the CDR3 is TGTGCCAGCAGTACCTACCAACAGGGGATTAATGAAAAACTGTTTTTT. Translating gives CASSTYQQGINEKLFF.

This clone was counted only a few times. J is TRBJ2-3 and V is TRBV27; a weak D match, TRBD1 (6 bases). V lost 6 bases, J lost 4 bases, and 14 bases lay in between. The CDR3 has 14 amino acids. The germline V gene encodes CDR1 MNHEY and CDR2 SMNVEV (reference sequence). The CDR3 loop is CASRNRVVADTQYF. CDR3 DNA sequence: TGTGCCAGCAGGAACAGGGTAGTAGCAGATACGCAGTATTTT.

The chain is built from TRBV2 and TRBJ2-1; TRBD1 matches 7 bases. This CDR3 has 15 amino acids. With 6 bases clipped from V and 3 bases from J, the junction kept 8 bases outside the gene matches. In germline, CDR1 is SNHLY, CDR2 FYNNEI. This chain's CDR3 is CASRSTGLSYNEQFF. The CDR3 DNA reads TGTGCCAGCAGATCGACAGGGTTGAGCTACAATGAGCAGTTCTTC.

This clone appeared a single time. The rearrangement uses TRBV9 and TRBJ2-3; 7 bases are a match to TRBD2. CDR1 is SGDLS and CDR2 is YYNGEE in the germline V gene. Trimming at V came to 3 bases and at J to 4 bases, leaving 11 bases not matched to a gene. This CDR3 is built from 16 residues. The CDR3 loop is CASSALGGGESDTQYF. The CDR3 DNA is TGTGCCAGCAGCGCCCTAGGCGGGGGTGAATCAGATACGCAGTATTTT.

This chain links TRBV10-3 with TRBJ1-1, with D tentatively TRBD1 (6 bases). Germline CDR1 is ENHRY and CDR2 is SYGVKD. There are 17 residues in the CDR3. With 2 bases removed from V and 5 bases from J, the gap between germline ends came to 21 bases. The CDR3 coding sequence is TGTGCCATCAGTGAGCCGCCAGGGGATCTGAGGTGGACTGAAGCTTTCTTT. Translated: CAISEPPGDLRWTEAFF.

The rearrangement joins TRBV11-2 to TRBJ1-3; D unclear. Germline V gene data show CDR1 as SGHAT and CDR2 as FQNNGV. The CDR3 contains 13 residues. Trimming removed 6 bases from V and 6 bases from J, with 12 bases in between. This CDR3 is CASRRLGQNTIYF. For the CDR3, the DNA is TGTGCCAGCAGAAGACTTGGCCAAAACACCATATATTTT.

The chain couples TRBV3-1 (or the pseudogene TRBV3-2) to TRBJ2-2, with 15 bases aligning to TRBD2. The V gene's germline CDR1 is LGHDT and CDR2 YNNKEL (reference sequence). This CDR3 comprises 16 residues. Germline trimming cut 2 bases from V and 7 bases from J; bases unmatched to any gene: 2. This chain's CDR3 is CASSQWGLAGGGELFF. CDR3 coding DNA: TGTGCCAGCAGCCAATGGGGACTAGCGGGGGGCGGGGAGCTGTTTTTT.